This passage covers 32 T cell receptor beta chains from one sample sequenced in a study of T cells after posttransplantation cyclophosphamide. Clones were sequenced by immunoSEQ multiplex PCR, and TCRdb holds only the in-frame ones, with some missing. The sample lists around 47,000 clones; 85% to 95% were seen once. Material: PBMCs. The receptors derive from a woman in her thirties in good health and a related stem cell transplant donor.

The chain carries TRBV4-2 and TRBJ2-2, with 11 bases lining up with TRBD1. The CDR3 extends over 16 amino acids. Germline CDR1 and CDR2: LGHNA and YNFKEQ. The J segment lost 6 bases and the V segment lost 0 bases, leaving 3 bases of the junction unmatched. CDR3 sequence (DNA): TGTGCCAGCAGCCAAGAGAGGACAGGGGGCTCCGGGGAGCTGTTTTTT. Translating gives CASSQERTGGSGELFF.

This clone showed up just once. The rearrangement uses TRBV2 and TRBJ2-3; a weak D match, TRBD1 (5 bases). The CDR3 runs to 14 residues. Trimming cost V 6 bases and J 5 bases, with 15 bases left between them. CDR1 is SNHLY, CDR2 FYNNEI, per germline. The CDR3 bases are TGTGCCAGCAGAAACAGGATGACGGTAGATACGCAGTATTTT. Protein sequence: CASRNRMTVDTQYF. Full variable domain (outside the CDR3, taken from reference TRBV2 and TRBJ2-3): EPEVTQTPSHQVTQMGQEVILRCVPISNHLYFYWYRQILGQKVEFLVSFYNNEISEKSEIFDDQFSVERPDGSNFTLKIRSTKLEDSAMYFCASRNRMTVDTQYFGPGTRLTVL.

This chain joins TRBV4-1 and TRBJ1-2; TRBD1 is a possible D gene (5 bases). Between the trimmed V and J ends, which lost 0 bases and 4 bases, there was a span of 27 bases. CDR1 is MGHRA and CDR2 is YSYEKL in the germline V gene. The CDR3 is made up of 20 amino acids. CDR3 sequence: CASSQEVRRGRGFIGYGYTF. In DNA, the CDR3 is TGCGCCAGCAGCCAAGAGGTTCGTCGGGGGAGGGGCTTTATCGGCTATGGCTACACCTTC.

The chain couples TRBV4-3 to TRBJ1-2, with D hard to call. The length of the CDR3 is 14 residues. Trimming cost V 0 bases and J 4 bases, with 9 bases left between them. Per germline, CDR1 LGHNA and CDR2 YSLEER. CDR3 protein: CASSQEPGGYGYTF. The CDR3 DNA is TGCGCCAGCAGCCAAGAACCGGGTGGCTATGGCTACACCTTC.

This sequence joins TRBV6-5 and TRBJ2-7, with D tentatively TRBD1 (6 bases). V was trimmed by 8 bases and J by 4 bases, leaving 15 bases between them. The germline V gene encodes CDR1 MNHEY and CDR2 SVGAGI. The CDR3 covers 13 residues. The CDR3 spells CASATGLTYEQYF. The DNA for the CDR3 is TGTGCCAGCGCTACAGGGCTAACTTACGAGCAGTACTTC.

This clone appeared once. The chain recombines TRBV6-4 with TRBJ1-5, with 11 bases fitting TRBD1. The CDR3 sequence is 19 residues long. CDR1 is MRHNA and CDR2 is SNTAGT in the germline V gene. V dropped 6 bases and J dropped 3; count of bases not matched to a gene: 16. DNA for the CDR3: TGTGCCAGCAGGCTTACTTGGACAGGGGGCAAAGTATACAATCAGCCCCAGCATTTT. Translated, it gives CASRLTWTGGKVYNQPQHF.

This clone was recorded once. The chain has TRBV11-3 and TRBJ2-2; 8 positions agree with TRBD2. Trimming cost V 3 bases and J 5 bases; bases outside gene matches: 5. The CDR3 runs 15 residues. Germline CDR1 SGHNT, CDR2 YENEEA. The CDR3 region has the DNA TGTGCCAGCAGCTTTCGCGGGGGGCCGACCGGGGAGCTGTTTTTT. Translation gives CASSFRGGPTGELFF.

This chain links TRBV19 with TRBJ1-3, with unresolved D. The germline V gene has CDR1 LNHDA and CDR2 SQIVND (reference sequence). V lost 7 bases to trimming and J lost 4 bases, with 14 bases between them. The CDR3 sequence is 14 residues long. The CDR3 DNA sequence: TGTGCCAGTACTCCCCCGCGGGCCGGAAACACCATATATTTT. Translated, it gives CASTPPRAGNTIYF.

The J gene is TRBJ2-7, the V gene TRBV4-2, with a possible D match to TRBD2 (6 bases). Germline V CDR1 and CDR2: LGHNA, YNFKEQ. The CDR3 length is 14 residues. Trimming removed 4 bases from V and 7 bases from J, with 17 bases in between. CDR3 residues: CASSPGAGPREQYF. Here the CDR3 DNA reads TGTGCCAGCAGCCCCGGGGCGGGACCCCGGGAGCAGTACTTC.

In regard to this clone: This same CDR3 is encoded by further DNA sequences in the sample. The chain joins TRBV6-5 to TRBJ1-1; weak D call: TRBD1 (5 bases). This CDR3 is built from 13 residues. Germline lookup yields CDR1 MNHEY and CDR2 SVGAGI. The V gene lost 4 bases and the J gene lost 7 bases, with 13 bases spanning the gap. Here the CDR3 reads CASSLGGSVEAFF. The CDR3 bases are TGTGCCAGCAGTTTGGGGGGGAGCGTTGAAGCTTTCTTT.

This clone was recorded once. The chain couples TRBV11-2 to TRBJ2-2, with D tentatively TRBD1 (6 bases). Germline-derived CDR1 and CDR2 are SGHAT and FQNNGV. The CDR3 loop spans 14 amino acids. V was clipped by 1 base and J by 7 bases, with 10 bases between them. The CDR3 loop reads CASSLGQGYGELFF. Written as DNA, the CDR3 is TGTGCCAGCAGCTTAGGGCAGGGGTACGGGGAGCTGTTTTTT. Together with reference TRBV11-2 and TRBJ2-2, the CDR3 gives the full variable domain: EAGVAQSPRYKIIEKRQSVAFWCNPISGHATLYWYQQILGQGPKLLIQFQNNGVVDDSQLPKDRFSAERLKGVDSTLKIQPAKLEDSAVYLCASSLGQGYGELFFGEGSRLTVL.

This clone was counted once. The chain couples TRBV4-3 to TRBJ1-3; D unclear. This CDR3 is 15 amino acids long. V lost 0 bases to trimming and J lost 0 bases, with 6 bases between them. Looked up from germline, CDR1 is LGHNA and CDR2 is YSLEER. The CDR3 loop is CASSQDTDSGNTIYF. CDR3 in DNA: TGCGCCAGCAGCCAAGACACAGACTCTGGAAACACCATATATTTT.

This clone was seen just once. The chain employs TRBV11-2 and TRBJ2-4, with a tentative D call TRBD2 (6 bases). This CDR3 contains 14 residues. Trimming left V 5 bases short and J 6 bases short, with 14 bases between. Germline V lookup: CDR1 SGHAT, CDR2 FQNNGV. CDR3 amino acids: CASSLIGTVNIQYF. The CDR3 DNA follows: TGTGCCAGCAGCCTAATAGGGACTGTAAACATTCAGTACTTC. The full variable domain, its missing parts supplied by reference TRBV11-2 and TRBJ2-4, is EAGVAQSPRYKIIEKRQSVAFWCNPISGHATLYWYQQILGQGPKLLIQFQNNGVVDDSQLPKDRFSAERLKGVDSTLKIQPAKLEDSAVYLCASSLIGTVNIQYFGAGTRLSVL.

V is TRBV2 and J is TRBJ1-2; 7 nucleotides agree with TRBD1. This CDR3 is 13 amino acids long. Trimming cost V 8 bases and J 5 bases; bases outside gene matches: 8. Germline-derived CDR1 and CDR2 are SNHLY and FYNNEI. This CDR3 reads CASSPDREYGYTF. The CDR3 bases are TGTGCCAGCTCCCCAGACAGGGAGTATGGCTACACCTTC.

The chain employs TRBV6-4 and TRBJ2-1; TRBD1 matches at 8 bases. The CDR3 covers 16 residues. Germline CDR1 and CDR2: MRHNA and SNTAGT. Trimming at V came to 5 bases and at J to 0 bases, leaving 6 bases not matched to a gene. The CDR3 loop is CASSRTGISSYNEQFF. CDR3 nucleotides: TGTGCCAGCAGTAGGACAGGGATAAGCTCCTACAATGAGCAGTTCTTC.

The chain couples TRBV4-3 to TRBJ1-2, with TRBD1 identical over 7 bases. Germline V CDR1 and CDR2: LGHNA, YSLEER. The CDR3 contains 14 residues. J was trimmed by 2 bases and V by 2 bases; bases with no gene match: 2. In DNA, the CDR3 is TGCGCCAGCAGCCAACAACAGGGGAACTATGGCTACACCTTC. Translating it yields CASSQQQGNYGYTF.

The chain employs TRBV5-6 and TRBJ2-7; the D gene is possibly TRBD1 (5 bases). The CDR3 extends over 14 amino acids. Germline V gene lookup returns CDR1 SGHDT and CDR2 YYEEEE. The V end was cut by 3 bases, the J end by 2 bases, with 12 bases between. This CDR3 reads CASSSRAGTYEQYF. CDR3 DNA: TGTGCCAGCAGCTCCCGGGCAGGGACCTACGAGCAGTACTTC.

The rearrangement links TRBV2 to TRBJ2-5; D might be TRBD2 (7 bases). V lost 2 bases, J lost 5 bases, and 15 bases lay in between. Germline CDR1 reads SNHLY; CDR2 reads FYNNEI. CDR3 length: 15 amino acids. The CDR3 nucleotides are TGTGCCAGCAGTGAATTGGTGGGGGGGCCCGAGACCCAGTACTTC. It yields the protein CASSELVGGPETQYF.

This chain uses TRBV2 with TRBJ1-4, with TRBD1 matching over 7 bases. In germline, CDR1 is SNHLY, CDR2 FYNNEI. V dropped 7 bases and J dropped 3; count of bases not matched to a gene: 11. The CDR3 has 16 amino acids. CDR3 DNA: TGTGCCAGCACGGGACAGCGTGAGGGGGCTAATGAAAAACTGTTTTTT. Translation gives CASTGQREGANEKLFF.

This chain connects TRBV4-3 to TRBJ1-2; D possibly corresponds to TRBD1 (5 bases). The CDR3 runs to 13 residues. Germline lookup yields CDR1 LGHNA and CDR2 YSLEER. Trimming removed 3 bases from V and 8 bases from J, with 13 bases in between. CDR3: CASSQDTLGGYTF. The CDR3 DNA reads TGCGCCAGCAGCCAGGACACATTGGGAGGCTACACCTTC.

This chain links TRBV7-2 with TRBJ1-1; D ambiguous. This CDR3 comprises 14 residues. The V gene lost 4 bases and the J gene lost 1 base, with 10 bases spanning the gap. CDR1 SGHTA and CDR2 FQGNSA come from the germline V gene. As DNA, the CDR3 is TGTGCCAGCAGCTCGCTCCGGGGGAACACTGAAGCTTTCTTT. Protein: CASSSLRGNTEAFF.

This clone was seen only once. CDR3 coding DNA: TGTGCCAGCAACAAAGTCGGGGCTAGCGGGGGGTACAAGCAGTTCTTC. Translation: CASNKVGASGGYKQFF. The chain carries TRBV6-6 and TRBJ2-1; 11 nucleotides line up with TRBD2. V lost 7 bases and J lost 11; bases outside the gene matches: 16. The germline CDR1 and CDR2 sequences are MNHNY and SVGAGI (reference sequence). The CDR3 is made up of 16 amino acids.

This chain connects TRBV7-2 to TRBJ1-5; 9 positions agree with TRBD1. The germline V gene has CDR1 SGHTA and CDR2 FQGNSA. V dropped 2 bases and J dropped 5; count of bases not matched to a gene: 1. The CDR3 is 14 residues long. CDR3 sequence: CASSLYRGHQPQHF. CDR3 nucleotide sequence: TGTGCCAGCAGCTTATACAGGGGGCATCAGCCCCAGCATTTT.

The chain links TRBV28 to TRBJ2-4; possible D gene TRBD2, 6 bases. Germline values: CDR1 MDHEN, CDR2 SYDVKM. The CDR3 has 13 residues. V lost 6 bases to trimming and J lost 7 bases, with 13 bases between them. This chain's CDR3 is CASRLAGGNIQYF. The CDR3 DNA reads as TGTGCCAGCAGACTAGCTGGTGGGAACATTCAGTACTTC.

The chain recombines TRBV28 with TRBJ1-5; perhaps TRBD1 as D (5 bases). CDR3 size: 17 residues. Deletions cut 2 bases from V and 5 bases from J, with 19 bases between. Germline values: CDR1 MDHEN, CDR2 SYDVKM. CDR3 nucleotides: TGTGCCAGCAGTTTAAACGTCGGCGCAGGGTCATATCAGCCCCAGCATTTT. Amino acids: CASSLNVGAGSYQPQHF.

The chain recombines TRBV5-4 with TRBJ1-1, with D perhaps matching TRBD1 (6 bases). The CDR3 has 17 amino acids. Germline loops: CDR1 SGHNT, CDR2 YYREEE (reference sequence). V lost 6 bases and J 2 bases, leaving 23 bases between the germline ends. The CDR3 nucleotides are TGTGCCAGCACCACTAACAGGGTCCAGCCGGAAAACACTGAAGCTTTCTTT. Encoded protein: CASTTNRVQPENTEAFF.

V is TRBV7-2 and J is TRBJ1-3; tentatively, D is TRBD1 (5 bases). CDR1 SGHTA and CDR2 FQGNSA come from the germline V gene. The CDR3 is made up of 15 amino acids. V was cut by 10 bases and J by 2 bases, with 18 bases left in between. Here the CDR3 DNA reads TGTGCCACCAGGGCAGGCAGGGAGGCTGGAAACACCATATATTTT. Translation gives CATRAGREAGNTIYF.

J is TRBJ2-2 and V is TRBV29-1; the match to TRBD2 covers 7 bases. V lost 6 bases to trimming and J lost 7 bases; unmatched junction nucleotides: 8. The CDR3 length is 13 residues. Germline CDR1 reads SQVTM; CDR2 reads ANQGSEA. CDR3 coding DNA: TGCAGCGTCGAGACTAGCTCTAGCGGGGAGCTGTTTTTT. Residues: CSVETSSSGELFF.

The V gene is TRBV9, the J gene TRBJ2-2; 11 positions match TRBD1. The length of the CDR3 is 16 residues. The germline V gene has CDR1 SGDLS and CDR2 YYNGEE. Germline trimming cut 5 bases from V and 5 bases from J; bases unmatched to any gene: 8. This CDR3 reads CASRTTGTGGTGELFF. The CDR3 bases are TGTGCCAGCAGAACAACCGGGACAGGGGGGACCGGGGAGCTGTTTTTT.

The V gene is TRBV19, the J gene TRBJ1-5; D is unresolved. CDR3 length: 20 amino acids. V lost 3 bases and J 4 bases, leaving 28 bases between the germline ends. Germline V gene sequence: CDR1 LNHDA, CDR2 SQIVND (reference sequence). The CDR3 sequence: CASSIIQYRGPRLPNQPQHF. CDR3 in DNA: TGTGCCAGTAGTATTATTCAATATCGAGGGCCGCGCCTGCCAAATCAGCCCCAGCATTTT.

This chain links TRBV6-5 with TRBJ2-5, with 7 bases lining up with TRBD1. The V and J ends lost 5 bases and 2 bases, in that order; junction bases with no gene match: 2. The germline V gene encodes CDR1 MNHEY and CDR2 SVGAGI. The CDR3 loop spans 13 amino acids. CDR3 sequence reads: CASSLRGQETQYF. As DNA, the CDR3 is TGTGCCAGCAGTCTCAGGGGGCAAGAGACCCAGTACTTC.

The chain links TRBV4-3 to TRBJ2-7; a weak D match, TRBD1 (5 bases). Germline CDR1 is LGHNA and CDR2 is YSLEER. V was trimmed by 0 bases and J by 0 bases, leaving 6 bases between them. The CDR3 runs 14 residues. The CDR3 is CASSQDRASYEQYF. CDR3 sequence (DNA): TGCGCCAGCAGCCAAGACAGGGCCTCCTACGAGCAGTACTTC.